These 7 T cell receptor beta chains originate from one sample sequenced in a study of T cells in narcolepsy. Repertoires were generated with immunoSEQ multiplex PCR, while TCRdb's copy carries only in-frame clones and drops some. The table lists 25,000 to 30,000 clones, about 85% of them singletons. The sequenced material came from CD45RA- memory CD4+ T cells from PBMCs. All receptors derive from a human donor with narcolepsy.

V is TRBV9 and J is TRBJ2-5; 8 bases fit TRBD1. CDR1 and CDR2 (germline): SGDLS, YYNGEE. The length of the CDR3 is 17 residues. The V gene end was trimmed by 3 bases and the J gene end by 7 bases; junction bases not matched to a gene: 17. This chain's CDR3 is CASSAPPGTGTPRTQYF. The CDR3 bases are TGTGCCAGCAGCGCCCCTCCCGGGACAGGTACCCCGAGGACCCAGTACTTC.

V is TRBV10-3 and J is TRBJ2-7; either TRBD1 or TRBD2 may supply D (5 bases each). Trimming shortened V by 3 bases and J by 5 bases, and 8 bases separated the two germline ends. This CDR3 has 12 residues. Germline V gene sequence: CDR1 ENHRY, CDR2 SYGVKD. CDR3 loop: CAISDGTNEQYF. The CDR3 region has the DNA TGTGCCATCAGTGACGGGACCAACGAGCAGTACTTC.

As for this clone: Other DNA variants within this sample encode the same CDR3. V gene TRBV5-4 combines with J gene TRBJ2-5; D gene ambiguous. The V end was cut by 1 base, the J end by 3 bases, with 4 bases between. This CDR3 is built from 12 residues. Germline V gene sequence: CDR1 SGHNT, CDR2 YYREEE (reference sequence). CDR3 DNA sequence: TGTGCCAGCAGCTTGCCCAAAGAGACCCAGTACTTC. Residues: CASSLPKETQYF.

The chain has TRBV9 and TRBJ1-1; perhaps TRBD1 as D (5 bases). This CDR3 has 15 residues. Germline CDR1 SGDLS, CDR2 YYNGEE. Trimming cost V 1 base and J 0 bases, with 10 bases left between them. CDR3 amino acids: CASSVTGGVNTEAFF. The CDR3 DNA follows: TGTGCCAGCAGCGTAACAGGAGGGGTGAACACTGAAGCTTTCTTT.

The rearrangement joins TRBV9 to TRBJ2-7; a weak D match, TRBD2 (7 bases). Germline assignment: CDR1 SGDLS and CDR2 YYNGEE. Trimming pared 3 bases from V and 3 bases from J, leaving 16 bases between. CDR3 length: 15 residues. The CDR3 protein is CASSAPGGPIYEQYF. DNA for the CDR3: TGTGCCAGCAGCGCCCCCGGGGGGCCGATCTACGAGCAGTACTTC.

In its sample, this clone was seen once. The chain has TRBV5-1 and TRBJ2-5; 7 bases agree with TRBD1. With the DNA end fitting TRBJ2-7 better, the J assignment may be wrong. This CDR3 is built from 15 residues. In germline, CDR1 is SGHRS, CDR2 YFSETQ. CDR3 nucleotide sequence: TGCGCCAGCAGCTTGGGGGGACAGTTGACCTACGAGCAGTACTTC. Translated: CASSLGGQLTYEQYF.

This sequence joins TRBV19 and TRBJ2-6, with D perhaps matching TRBD1 (5 bases). Trimming removed 2 bases from V and 2 bases from J, with 7 bases in between. The germline gives CDR1 LNHDA, CDR2 SQIVND (reference sequence). The CDR3 totals 15 residues. CDR3: CASSISRAGANVLTF. CDR3 nucleotide sequence: TGTGCCAGTAGTATAAGCAGGGCTGGGGCCAACGTCCTGACTTTC.